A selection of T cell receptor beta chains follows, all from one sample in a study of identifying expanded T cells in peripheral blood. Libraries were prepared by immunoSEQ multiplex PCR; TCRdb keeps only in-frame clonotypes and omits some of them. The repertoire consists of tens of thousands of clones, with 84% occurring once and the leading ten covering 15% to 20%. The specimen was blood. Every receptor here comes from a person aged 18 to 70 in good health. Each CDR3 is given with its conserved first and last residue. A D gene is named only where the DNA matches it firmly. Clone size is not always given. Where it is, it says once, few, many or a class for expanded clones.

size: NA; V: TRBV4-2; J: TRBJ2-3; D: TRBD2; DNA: TGTGCCAGCAGCCAAGTTCGACTAGCGGGAGGGCCCGGTAATACAGATACGCAGTATTTT; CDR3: CASSQVRLAGGPGNTDTQYF
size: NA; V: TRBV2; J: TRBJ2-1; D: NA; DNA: TGTGCCAGCAGCGGGGACCGCTACAATGAGCAGTTCTTC; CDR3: CASSGDRYNEQFF
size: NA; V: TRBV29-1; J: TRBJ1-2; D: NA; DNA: TGCAGCGTTGAAGATTACCGTCACTATGGCTACACCTTC; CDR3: CSVEDYRHYGYTF
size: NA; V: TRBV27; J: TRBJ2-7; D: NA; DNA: TGTGCCAGCAGTTTAGAGGGAGACGGTTACGAGCAGTACTTC; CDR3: CASSLEGDGYEQYF
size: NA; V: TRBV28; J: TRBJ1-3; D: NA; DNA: TGTGCCTGGGGGTCCTCTGGAAACACCATATATTTT; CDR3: CAWGSSGNTIYF
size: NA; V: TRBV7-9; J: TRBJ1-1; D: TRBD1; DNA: TGTGCCAGCAGCTTAGTCGACGCGCAGGGGGTACGGCTCTTT; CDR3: CASSLVDAQGVRLF
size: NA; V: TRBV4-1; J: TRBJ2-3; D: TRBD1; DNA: TGCGCCAGCAGCCGTACCGGGACAGGAAGCACAGATACGCAGTATTTT; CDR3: CASSRTGTGSTDTQYF
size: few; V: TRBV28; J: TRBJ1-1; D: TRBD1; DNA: TGTGCCAGCAGTTTACTAGCCAGGGGGAGCACTGAAGCTTTCTTT; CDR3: CASSLLARGSTEAFF
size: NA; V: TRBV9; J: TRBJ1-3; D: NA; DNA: TGTGCCAGCAGCATGGACACTGGAAACACCATATATTTT; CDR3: CASSMDTGNTIYF
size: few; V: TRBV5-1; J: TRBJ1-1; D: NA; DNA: TGCGCCAGCAGCTCCGACCCGGGAGGATCCGCTGAAGCTTTCTTT; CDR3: CASSSDPGGSAEAFF
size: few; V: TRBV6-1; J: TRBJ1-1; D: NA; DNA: TGTGCCAGCAGCCGGACGGGGGGAGCTTTCTTT; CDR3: CASSRTGGAFF
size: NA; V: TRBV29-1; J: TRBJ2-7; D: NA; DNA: TGCAGCGTAGGGACCCCCTTGGGCGAGCAGTACTTC; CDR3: CSVGTPLGEQYF
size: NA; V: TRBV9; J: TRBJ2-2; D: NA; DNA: TGTGCCAGCAGCGTAGTTGACACCGGGGAGCTGTTTTTT; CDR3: CASSVVDTGELFF
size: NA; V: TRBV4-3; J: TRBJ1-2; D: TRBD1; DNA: TGCGCCAGCAGCCAAGAAAGGGGGACAGGATATGGCTACACCTTC; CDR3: CASSQERGTGYGYTF
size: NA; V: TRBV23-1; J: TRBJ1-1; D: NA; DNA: TGCGCCAGCAGTCATTACAAGAACACTGAAGCTTTCTTT; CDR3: CASSHYKNTEAFF
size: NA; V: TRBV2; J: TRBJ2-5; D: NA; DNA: TGTGCCAGCAGTGAAGTTCGCCAACAAGAGACCCAGTACTTC; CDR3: CASSEVRQQETQYF
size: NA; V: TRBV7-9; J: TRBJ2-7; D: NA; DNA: TGTGCCAGCAGCTCTGACGGGGACGAGCAGTACTTC; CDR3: CASSSDGDEQYF
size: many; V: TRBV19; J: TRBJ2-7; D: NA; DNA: TGTGCCAGTAGTATAGATCCGGGACGGCTCTACGAGCAGTACTTC; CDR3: CASSIDPGRLYEQYF
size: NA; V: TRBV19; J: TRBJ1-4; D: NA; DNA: TGTGCCAGTAGTCTCAGACACAACGGTAATGAAAAACTGTTTTTT; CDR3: CASSLRHNGNEKLFF
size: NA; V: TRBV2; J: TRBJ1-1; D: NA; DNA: TGTGCCAGCAGTGAAAGTGTTTATAGGGGGAAGGACCCGAACACTGAAGCTTTCTTT; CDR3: CASSESVYRGKDPNTEAFF
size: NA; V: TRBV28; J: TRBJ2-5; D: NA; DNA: TGTGCCAGCAGTTCGGCGGGGAGTACGCAAGAGACCCAGTACTTC; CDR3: CASSSAGSTQETQYF
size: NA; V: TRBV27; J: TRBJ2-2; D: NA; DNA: TGTGCCAGCAGTAGGGACGCCGACGGTTGGGGGACCGGGGAGCTGTTTTTT; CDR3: CASSRDADGWGTGELFF
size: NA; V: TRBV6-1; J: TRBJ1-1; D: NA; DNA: TGTGCCAGCACCCTTACCCAGGGGAACACTGAAGCTTTCTTT; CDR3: CASTLTQGNTEAFF
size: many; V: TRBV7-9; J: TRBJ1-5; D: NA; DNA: TGTGCCAGCAGCTTATCGACGGGAGATCAGCCCCAGCATTTT; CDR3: CASSLSTGDQPQHF
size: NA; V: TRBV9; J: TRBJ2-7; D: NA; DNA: TGTGCCAGCAGCGTAGGGGCACCGTTGGCCTACGAGCAGTACTTC; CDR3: CASSVGAPLAYEQYF
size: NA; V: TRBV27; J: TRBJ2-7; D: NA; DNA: TGTGCCAGCAGTCCCCAGAACTCGGGCGAGCAGTACTTC; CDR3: CASSPQNSGEQYF
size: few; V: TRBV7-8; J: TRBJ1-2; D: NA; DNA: TGTGCCAGCAGCTTAGACTTCACGACAACTAACTATGGCTACACCTTC; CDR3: CASSLDFTTTNYGYTF
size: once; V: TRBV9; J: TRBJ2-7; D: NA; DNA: TGTGCCAGCAGCTTCTCGGGGAATTGGGGGCGCGAGCAGTACTTC; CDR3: CASSFSGNWGREQYF
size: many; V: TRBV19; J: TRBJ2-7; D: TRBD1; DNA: TGTGCCAGTAGTACACAGGACAGGCCCTACGAGCAGTACTTC; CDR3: CASSTQDRPYEQYF
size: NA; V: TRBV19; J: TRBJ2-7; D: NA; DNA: TGTGCCAGTAGTATGGGGGGCCCTCGCTCCTACGAGCAGTACTTC; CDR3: CASSMGGPRSYEQYF
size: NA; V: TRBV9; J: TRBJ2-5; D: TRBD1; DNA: TGTGCCAGCAGCAAAACCGGGACAGCGTACCAAGAGACCCAGTACTTC; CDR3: CASSKTGTAYQETQYF
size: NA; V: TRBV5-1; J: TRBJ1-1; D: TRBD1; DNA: TGCGCCAGCAGCTCACAGGGGACCGAAGCTTTCTTT; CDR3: CASSSQGTEAFF
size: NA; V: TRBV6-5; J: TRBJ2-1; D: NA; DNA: TGTGCCAGCGGGTCTGCGGGCGACCACAATGAGCAGTTCTTC; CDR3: CASGSAGDHNEQFF
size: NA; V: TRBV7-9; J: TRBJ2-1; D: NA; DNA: TGTGCCAGCAGCCTTTTGGAGTACAATGAGCAGTTCTTC; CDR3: CASSLLEYNEQFF
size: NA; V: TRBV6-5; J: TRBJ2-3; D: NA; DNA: TGTGCCAGCAGGCGGCCTAGCACAGATACGCAGTATTTT; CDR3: CASRRPSTDTQYF
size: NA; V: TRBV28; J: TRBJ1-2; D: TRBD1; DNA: TGTGCCAGCAGTTTTAAGAGGACAGGGCCCACTAACTATGGCTACACCTTC; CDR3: CASSFKRTGPTNYGYTF
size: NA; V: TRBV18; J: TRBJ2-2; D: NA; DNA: TGTGCCAGCTCAATAGGGGCGGACACCGGGGAGCTGTTTTTT; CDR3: CASSIGADTGELFF
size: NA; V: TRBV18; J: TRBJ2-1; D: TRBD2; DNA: TGTGCCAGCTCACCACCGCTAGCGGGAGACCAGTTCTTC; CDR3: CASSPPLAGDQFF
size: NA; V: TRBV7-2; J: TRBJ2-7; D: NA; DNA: TGTGCCAGCAGCCCCTCCGACTACGAGCAGTACTTC; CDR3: CASSPSDYEQYF